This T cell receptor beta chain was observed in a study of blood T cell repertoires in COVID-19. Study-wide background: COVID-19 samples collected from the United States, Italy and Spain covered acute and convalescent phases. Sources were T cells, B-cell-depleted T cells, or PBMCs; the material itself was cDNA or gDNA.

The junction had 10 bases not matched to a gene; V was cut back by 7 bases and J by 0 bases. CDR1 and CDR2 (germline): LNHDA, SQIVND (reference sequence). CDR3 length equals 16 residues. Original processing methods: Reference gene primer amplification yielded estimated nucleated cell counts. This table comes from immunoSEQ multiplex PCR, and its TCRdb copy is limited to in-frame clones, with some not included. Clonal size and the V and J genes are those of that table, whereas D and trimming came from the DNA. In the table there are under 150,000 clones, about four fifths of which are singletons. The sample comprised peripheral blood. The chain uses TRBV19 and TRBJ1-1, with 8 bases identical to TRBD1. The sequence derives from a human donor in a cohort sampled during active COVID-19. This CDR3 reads CASTITGGRMNTEAFF. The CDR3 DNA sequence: TGTGCCAGTACCATCACAGGGGGACGGATGAACACTGAAGCTTTCTTT.